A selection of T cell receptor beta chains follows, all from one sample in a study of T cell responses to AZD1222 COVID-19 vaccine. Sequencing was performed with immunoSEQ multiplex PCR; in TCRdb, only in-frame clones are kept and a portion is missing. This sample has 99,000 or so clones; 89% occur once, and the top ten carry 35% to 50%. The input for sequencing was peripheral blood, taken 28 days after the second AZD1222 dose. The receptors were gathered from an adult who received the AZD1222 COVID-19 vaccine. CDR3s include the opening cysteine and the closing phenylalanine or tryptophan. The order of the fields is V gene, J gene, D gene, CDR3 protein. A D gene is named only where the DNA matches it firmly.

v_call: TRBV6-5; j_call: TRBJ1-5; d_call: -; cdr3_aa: CASSPEPGRPQHF
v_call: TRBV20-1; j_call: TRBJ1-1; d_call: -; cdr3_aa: CSARENTEAFF
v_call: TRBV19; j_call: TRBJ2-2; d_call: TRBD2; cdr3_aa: CASNSGSLKGGELFF
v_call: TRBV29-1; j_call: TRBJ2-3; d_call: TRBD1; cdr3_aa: CSVDRADTDTQYF
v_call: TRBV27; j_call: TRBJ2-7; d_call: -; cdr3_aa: CASSFVSRGSSYEQYF
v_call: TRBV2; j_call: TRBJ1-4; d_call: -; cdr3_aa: CATGQGIEKLFF
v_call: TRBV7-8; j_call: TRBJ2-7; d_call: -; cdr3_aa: CASSAGDSSYEQYF
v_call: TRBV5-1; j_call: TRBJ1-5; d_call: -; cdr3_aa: CASSLAGYDNQPQHF
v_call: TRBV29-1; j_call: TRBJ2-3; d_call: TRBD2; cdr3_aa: CSAGTSASDTQYF
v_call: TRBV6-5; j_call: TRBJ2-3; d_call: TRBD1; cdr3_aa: CASSWDRGADTQYF
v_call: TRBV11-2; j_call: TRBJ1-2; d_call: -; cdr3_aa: CASSPGVGYTF
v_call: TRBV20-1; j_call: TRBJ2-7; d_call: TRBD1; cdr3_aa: CSASGTGGNEQYF
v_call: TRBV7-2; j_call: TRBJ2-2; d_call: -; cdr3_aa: CASCPGGSTTGELFF
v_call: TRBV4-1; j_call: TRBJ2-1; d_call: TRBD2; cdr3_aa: CASSQVLAGALNEQFF
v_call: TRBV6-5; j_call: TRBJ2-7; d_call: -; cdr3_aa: CASTWTPYEQYF
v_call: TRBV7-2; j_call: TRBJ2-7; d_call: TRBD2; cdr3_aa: CASSLWREGPYEQYF
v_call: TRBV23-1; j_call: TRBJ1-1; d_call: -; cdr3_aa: CASSQSRKNTEAFF
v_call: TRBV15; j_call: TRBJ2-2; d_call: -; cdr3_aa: CATSSPRGNTGELFF
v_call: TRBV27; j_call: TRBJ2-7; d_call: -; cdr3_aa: CASSPPRGLQYEQYF
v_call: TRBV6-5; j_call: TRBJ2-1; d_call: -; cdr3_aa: CASSYFVGLNMNEQFF
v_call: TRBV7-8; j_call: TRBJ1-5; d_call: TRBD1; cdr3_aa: CASSPTGGPNQPQHF
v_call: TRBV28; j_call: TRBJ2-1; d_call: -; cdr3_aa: CASNGNEQFF
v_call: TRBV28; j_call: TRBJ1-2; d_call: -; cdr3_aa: CASSSLSGHNYGYTF
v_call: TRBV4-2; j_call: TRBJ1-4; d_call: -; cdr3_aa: CASSHVTGLNEKLFF
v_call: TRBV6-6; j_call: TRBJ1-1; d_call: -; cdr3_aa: CASRSPQGARAEAFF
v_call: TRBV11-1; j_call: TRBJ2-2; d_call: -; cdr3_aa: CASSLSPTGELFF
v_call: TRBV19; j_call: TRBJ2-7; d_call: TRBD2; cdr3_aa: CASSTLAGGPYEQYF
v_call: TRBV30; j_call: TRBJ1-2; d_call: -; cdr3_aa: CAWSVLRRSNYGYTF
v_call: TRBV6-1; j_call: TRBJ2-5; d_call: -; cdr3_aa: CASSEGLSASGWGGETQYF
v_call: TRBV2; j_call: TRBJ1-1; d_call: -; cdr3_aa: CASTRSGTLKAFF
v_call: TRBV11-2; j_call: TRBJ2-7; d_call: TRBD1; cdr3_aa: CASSFDRGYEQYF
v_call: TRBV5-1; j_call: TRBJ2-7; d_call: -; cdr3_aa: CASSSGSDPYEQYF
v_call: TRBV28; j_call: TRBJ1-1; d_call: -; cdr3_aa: CASSLLGRDTEAFF
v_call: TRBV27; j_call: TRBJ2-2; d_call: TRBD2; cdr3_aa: CASTSSGRADWNTGELFF
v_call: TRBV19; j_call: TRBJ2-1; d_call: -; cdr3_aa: CASGVRFVEQFF
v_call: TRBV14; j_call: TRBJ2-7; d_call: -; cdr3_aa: CASSLQTKQYF
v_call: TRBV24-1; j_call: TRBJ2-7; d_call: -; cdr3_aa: CATSDGTFRHEQYF